What follows are 14 T cell receptor beta chains derived from one specimen sequenced in a study of cytomegalovirus exposure and HLA in healthy donors. The primer mix had 60 Vbeta and 13 Jbeta primers. Some clones are missing from TCRdb's copy, which holds only in-frame ones; the method was immunoSEQ multiplex PCR. Counted here are some 180,000 clones, approximately 80% occurring once; the ten biggest clones make up roughly 3.1%. Sample: PBMCs. These receptors originate from a man in his forties in good health and CMV-seropositive.

The J gene is TRBJ2-7, the V gene TRBV28; tentatively, D is TRBD1 (5 bases). Between the trimmed V and J ends, which lost 7 bases and 2 bases, there was a span of 15 bases. In germline, CDR1 is MDHEN, CDR2 SYDVKM. CDR3 size: 14 residues. The CDR3 protein is CASTPYDRAYEQYF. The DNA of the CDR3 is TGTGCCAGCACCCCCTACGACAGAGCCTACGAGCAGTACTTC.

This clone was observed a few times. The rearrangement joins TRBV18 to TRBJ1-3, with TRBD1 matching 9 bases. CDR1 and CDR2 from the germline V gene are KGHSH and LQKENI. This CDR3 spans 17 amino acids. J was trimmed by 0 bases and V by 8 bases; bases with no gene match: 11. The CDR3 spells CASAFWDRDYSGNTIYF. The CDR3 nucleotides read TGTGCCAGCGCCTTCTGGGACAGGGACTACTCTGGAAACACCATATATTTT.

This sequence joins TRBV7-8 and TRBJ2-2, with D possibly being TRBD2 (6 bases). Trimming took off 4 bases at V and 4 bases at J, with 16 bases between the two ends. The CDR3 extends over 16 amino acids. Germline values: CDR1 SGHVS, CDR2 FQNEAQ. CDR3: CASSSPRGGGTGELFF. In DNA, the CDR3 is TGTGCCAGCAGCTCCCCCCGGGGAGGCGGCACCGGGGAGCTGTTTTTT. Supplemented by reference TRBV7-8 and TRBJ2-2, the full variable domain reads GAGVSQSPRYKVAKRGQDVALRCDPISGHVSLFWYQQALGQGPEFLTYFQNEAQLDKSGLPSDRFFAERPEGSVSTLKIQRTQQEDSAVYLCASSSPRGGGTGELFFGEGSRLTVL.

The chain employs TRBV19 and TRBJ2-4; 8 bases line up with TRBD1. CDR1 and CDR2 (germline): LNHDA, SQIVND (reference sequence). The CDR3 spans 17 residues. J was trimmed by 2 bases and V by 3 bases; bases with no gene match: 9. CDR3 sequence: CASSIWAGGSTKNIQYF. The CDR3 coding sequence is TGTGCCAGTAGTATTTGGGCAGGGGGCTCTACCAAAAACATTCAGTACTTC.

The V gene is TRBV6-1, the J gene TRBJ2-6, with D unclear. The V end was cut by 6 bases, the J end by 1 base, with 4 bases between. This CDR3 is 13 amino acids long. CDR1 and CDR2 (germline): MNHNS, SASEGT. CDR3 nucleotide sequence: TGTGCCAGCAGCCGGTCTGGGGCCAACGTCCTGACTTTC. Translated: CASSRSGANVLTF.

The chain carries TRBV18 and TRBJ1-2, with TRBD1 identical over 7 bases. V shed 4 bases and J 6 bases; nucleotides not matched to a gene: 2. Germline V gives CDR1 KGHSH, CDR2 LQKENI. The CDR3 has 12 residues. CDR3 sequence (DNA): TGTGCCAGCTCACTTGGACAGGATGGCTACACCTTC. Amino acids: CASSLGQDGYTF.

This chain links TRBV12-5 with TRBJ2-2; D is perhaps TRBD2 (6 bases). With 0 bases removed from V and 4 bases from J, the gap between germline ends came to 15 bases. CDR1 and CDR2 from the germline V gene are LGHNT and FRNRAP. The CDR3 runs to 17 residues. CDR3 sequence (DNA): TGTGCTAGTGGTTTGGTCGCCGGGACTGCGTTCACCGGGGAGCTGTTTTTT. Protein sequence: CASGLVAGTAFTGELFF. Full variable domain (remainder filled in from reference TRBV12-5 and TRBJ2-2): DARVTQTPRHKVTEMGQEVTMRCQPILGHNTVFWYRQTMMQGLELLAYFRNRAPLDDSGMPKDRFSAEMPDATLATLKIQPSEPRDSAVYFCASGLVAGTAFTGELFFGEGSRLTVL.

This clone appeared a single time. V is TRBV9 and J is TRBJ2-7; no reliable D call. The ends were cut back, 1 base at V and 6 bases at J, with 14 bases in the middle. This CDR3 spans 14 amino acids. CDR1 and CDR2 from the germline V gene are SGDLS and YYNGEE. The chain's CDR3 is CASSVSAGRSEQYF. Written as DNA, the CDR3 is TGTGCCAGCAGCGTATCGGCCGGCCGGAGCGAGCAGTACTTC.

The sample holds a few counts of this clone. The CDR3 DNA reads as TGTGCCACCAGCCCCAGTTTCACCGGGGAGCTGTTTTTT. It encodes CATSPSFTGELFF. This chain links TRBV15 with TRBJ2-2; D remains ambiguous. This CDR3 contains 13 residues. Germline CDR1 reads LNHNV; CDR2 reads YYDKDF (reference sequence). Trimming took off 5 bases at V and 4 bases at J, with 8 bases between the two ends.

The rearrangement links TRBV7-2 to TRBJ2-4; TRBD2 aligns across 7 bases. The CDR3 loop spans 19 amino acids. In germline, CDR1 is SGHTA, CDR2 FQGNSA. V was pared by 0 bases and J by 3 bases, with 14 bases of the junction left unmatched. CDR3 bases: TGTGCCAGCAGCTTAGCCGGCCGGGGGGTGGGATTGGGCAAAAACATTCAGTACTTC. Amino acids: CASSLAGRGVGLGKNIQYF. Combining the CDR3 with reference TRBV7-2 and TRBJ2-4 gives the whole variable domain GAGVSQSPSNKVTEKGKDVELRCDPISGHTALYWYRQSLGQGLEFLIYFQGNSAPDKSGLPSDRFSAERTGGSVSTLTIQRTQQEDSAVYLCASSLAGRGVGLGKNIQYFGAGTRLSVL.

This clone is labeled medium-sized. The rearrangement uses TRBV6-1 and TRBJ1-5, with D uncertain. CDR3 length equals 15 residues. V gave up 3 bases and J gave up 2 bases, with 11 bases separating them. CDR1 and CDR2 (germline): MNHNS, SASEGT. Written as DNA, the CDR3 is TGTGCCAGCAGTGAGTGGCAGGAGGGCAATCAGCCCCAGCATTTT. Its translation: CASSEWQEGNQPQHF.

The chain links TRBV15 to TRBJ1-1; 7 bases align to TRBD1. The CDR3 covers 15 residues. Germline CDR1 LNHNV, CDR2 YYDKDF (reference sequence). V lost 4 bases to trimming and J lost 7 bases; unmatched junction nucleotides: 12. CDR3 sequence (DNA): TGTGCCACCAGCAACCGACAGGGAATAAATGGTGAAGCTTTCTTT. Amino acid sequence: CATSNRQGINGEAFF.

This chain connects TRBV5-3 to TRBJ1-3; 9 nucleotides align to TRBD1. TRBV5-3 is sorted into the ORF group, with uncertain function. This CDR3 region has 16 residues. With V trimmed by 5 bases and J by 5 bases, 11 bases remained unmatched. This chain's CDR3 is CARSYPPGQGRNTIYF. The DNA for the CDR3 is TGTGCCAGAAGTTACCCTCCGGGACAGGGTAGAAACACCATATATTTT.

This clone has more than one count but fewer than ten. The DNA for the CDR3 is TGTGCCAGCCGGGACTCCCTTTCCTACGAGCAGTACTTC. Translating it yields CASRDSLSYEQYF. V gene TRBV28 combines with J gene TRBJ2-7, with a weak D call TRBD2 (6 bases). Trimming stripped 8 bases from V and 1 base from J, with 12 bases between. The CDR3 spans 13 residues. Germline CDR1 and CDR2: MDHEN and SYDVKM.